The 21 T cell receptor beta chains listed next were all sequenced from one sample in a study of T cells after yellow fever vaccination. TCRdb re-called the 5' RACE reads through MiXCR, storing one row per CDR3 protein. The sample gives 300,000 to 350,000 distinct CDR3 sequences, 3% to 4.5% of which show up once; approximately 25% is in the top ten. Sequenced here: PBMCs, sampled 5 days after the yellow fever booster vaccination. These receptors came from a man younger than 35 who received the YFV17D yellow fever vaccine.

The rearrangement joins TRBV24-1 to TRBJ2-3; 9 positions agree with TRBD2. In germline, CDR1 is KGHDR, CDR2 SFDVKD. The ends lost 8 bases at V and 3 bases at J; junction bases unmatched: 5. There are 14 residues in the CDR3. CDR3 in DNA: TGTGCCACCAAGAACAGCGGGGGGACAGATACGCAGTATTTT. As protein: CATKNSGGTDTQYF.

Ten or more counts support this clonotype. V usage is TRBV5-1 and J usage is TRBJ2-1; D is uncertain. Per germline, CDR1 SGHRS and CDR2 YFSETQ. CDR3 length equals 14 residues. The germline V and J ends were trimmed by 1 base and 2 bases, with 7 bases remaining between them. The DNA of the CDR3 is TGCGCCAGCAGCTTGTCGGTTACCTACAATGAGCAGTTCTTC. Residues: CASSLSVTYNEQFF.

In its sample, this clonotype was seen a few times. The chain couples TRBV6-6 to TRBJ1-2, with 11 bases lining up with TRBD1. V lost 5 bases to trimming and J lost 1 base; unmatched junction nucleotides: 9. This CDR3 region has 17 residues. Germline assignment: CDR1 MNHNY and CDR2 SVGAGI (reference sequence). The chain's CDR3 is CASSPEGQGAHNYGYTF. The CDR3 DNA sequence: TGTGCCAGCAGTCCCGAAGGACAGGGGGCACATAACTATGGCTACACCTTC.

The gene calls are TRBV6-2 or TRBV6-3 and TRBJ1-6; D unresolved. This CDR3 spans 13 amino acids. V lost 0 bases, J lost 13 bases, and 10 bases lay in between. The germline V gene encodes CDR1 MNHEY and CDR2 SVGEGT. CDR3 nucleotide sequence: TGTGCCAGCAGTTACTCGGTCGGGATCCCCCTCCACTTT. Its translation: CASSYSVGIPLHF.

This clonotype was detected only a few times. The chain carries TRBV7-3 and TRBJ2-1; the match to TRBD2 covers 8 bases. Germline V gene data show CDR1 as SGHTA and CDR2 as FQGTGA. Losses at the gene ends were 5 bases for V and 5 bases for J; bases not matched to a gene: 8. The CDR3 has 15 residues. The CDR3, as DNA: TGTGCCAGCAGCCCCGGGGGGGGCCTGAACAATGAGCAGTTCTTC. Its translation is CASSPGGGLNNEQFF.

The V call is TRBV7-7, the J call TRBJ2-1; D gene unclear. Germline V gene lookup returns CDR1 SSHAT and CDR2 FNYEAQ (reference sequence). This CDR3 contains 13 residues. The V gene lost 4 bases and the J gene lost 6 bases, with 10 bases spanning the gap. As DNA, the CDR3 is TGTGCCAGCAGCTCTGGGCCGCCCAATGAGCAGTTCTTC. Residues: CASSSGPPNEQFF.

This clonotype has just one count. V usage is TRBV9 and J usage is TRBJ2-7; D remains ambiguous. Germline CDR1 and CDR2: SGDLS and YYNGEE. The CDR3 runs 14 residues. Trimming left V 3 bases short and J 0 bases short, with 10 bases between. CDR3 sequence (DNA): TGTGCCAGCAGCGCCACCCTGAGCTCCTACGAGCAGTACTTC. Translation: CASSATLSSYEQYF.

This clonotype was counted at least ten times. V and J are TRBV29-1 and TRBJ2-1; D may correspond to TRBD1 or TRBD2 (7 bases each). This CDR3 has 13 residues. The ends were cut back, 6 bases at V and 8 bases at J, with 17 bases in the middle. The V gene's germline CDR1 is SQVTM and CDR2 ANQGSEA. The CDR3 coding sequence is TGCAGCGTCTGGGGGCAGGGGGGGGATGAGCAGTTCTTC. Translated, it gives CSVWGQGGDEQFF.

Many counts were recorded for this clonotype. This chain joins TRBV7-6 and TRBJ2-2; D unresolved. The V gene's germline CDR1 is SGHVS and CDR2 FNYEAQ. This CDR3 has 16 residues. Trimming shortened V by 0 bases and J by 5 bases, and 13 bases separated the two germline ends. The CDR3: CASSLAAPVGTGELFF. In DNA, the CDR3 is TGTGCCAGCAGCTTAGCCGCACCAGTGGGAACCGGGGAGCTGTTTTTT. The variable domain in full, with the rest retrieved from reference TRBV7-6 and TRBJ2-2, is GAGVSQSPRYKVTKRGQDVALRCDPISGHVSLYWYRQALGQGPEFLTYFNYEAQQDKSGLPNDRFSAERPEGSISTLTIQRTEQRDSAMYRCASSLAAPVGTGELFFGEGSRLTVL.

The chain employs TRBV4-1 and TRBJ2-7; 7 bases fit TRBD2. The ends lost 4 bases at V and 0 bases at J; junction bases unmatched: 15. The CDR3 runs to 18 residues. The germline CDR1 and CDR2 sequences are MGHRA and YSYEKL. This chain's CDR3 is CASSPQVEGGGTSYEQYF. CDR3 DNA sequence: TGCGCCAGCAGCCCCCAGGTCGAGGGCGGGGGAACCTCCTACGAGCAGTACTTC.

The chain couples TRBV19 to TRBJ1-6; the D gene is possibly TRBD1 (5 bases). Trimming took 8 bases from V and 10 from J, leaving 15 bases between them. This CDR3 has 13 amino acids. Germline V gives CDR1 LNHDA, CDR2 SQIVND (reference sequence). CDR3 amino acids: CASCLSAGSPLHF. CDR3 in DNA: TGTGCCAGTTGTCTCTCAGCAGGGTCACCCCTCCACTTT. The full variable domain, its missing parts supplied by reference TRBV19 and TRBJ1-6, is DGGITQSPKYLFRKEGQNVTLSCEQNLNHDAMYWYRQDPGQGLRLIYYSQIVNDFQKGDIAEGYSVSREKKESFPLTVTSAQKNPTAFYLCASCLSAGSPLHFGNGTRLTVT.

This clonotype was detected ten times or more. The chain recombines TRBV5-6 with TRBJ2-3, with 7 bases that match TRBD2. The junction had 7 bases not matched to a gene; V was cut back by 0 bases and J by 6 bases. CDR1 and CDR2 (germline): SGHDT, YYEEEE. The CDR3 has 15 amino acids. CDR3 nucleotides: TGTGCCAGCAGCTTGGACGCCCTGCGGGGGGATACGCAGTATTTT. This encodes CASSLDALRGDTQYF.

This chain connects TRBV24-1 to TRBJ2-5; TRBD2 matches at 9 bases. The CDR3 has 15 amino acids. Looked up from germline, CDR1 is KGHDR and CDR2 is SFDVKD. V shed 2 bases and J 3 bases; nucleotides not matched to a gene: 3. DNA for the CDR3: TGTGCCACCAGTGATTACGCGGGGGGGAAAGAGACCCAGTACTTC. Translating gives CATSDYAGGKETQYF.

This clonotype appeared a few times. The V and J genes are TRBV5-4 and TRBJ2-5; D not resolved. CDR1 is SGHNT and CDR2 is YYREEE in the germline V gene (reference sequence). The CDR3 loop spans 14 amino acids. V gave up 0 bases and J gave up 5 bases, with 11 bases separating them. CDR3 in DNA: TGTGCCAGCAGCTTGGACCCCTCAGCGGAGACCCAGTACTTC. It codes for CASSLDPSAETQYF.

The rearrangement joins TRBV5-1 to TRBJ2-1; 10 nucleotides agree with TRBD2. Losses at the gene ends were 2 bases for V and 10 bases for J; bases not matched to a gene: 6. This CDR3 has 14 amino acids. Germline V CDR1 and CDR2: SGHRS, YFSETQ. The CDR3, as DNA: TGCGCCAGCAGCTTTACTAGCGGGGTAACCGAGCAGTTCTTC. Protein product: CASSFTSGVTEQFF.

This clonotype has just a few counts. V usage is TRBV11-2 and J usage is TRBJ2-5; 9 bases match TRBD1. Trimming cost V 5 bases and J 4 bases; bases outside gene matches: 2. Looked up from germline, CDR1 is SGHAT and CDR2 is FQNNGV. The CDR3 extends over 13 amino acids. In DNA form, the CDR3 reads TGTGCCAGCAGCAAGGACAGGGGAGAGACCCAGTACTTC. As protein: CASSKDRGETQYF. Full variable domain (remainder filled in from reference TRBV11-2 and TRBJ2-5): EAGVAQSPRYKIIEKRQSVAFWCNPISGHATLYWYQQILGQGPKLLIQFQNNGVVDDSQLPKDRFSAERLKGVDSTLKIQPAKLEDSAVYLCASSKDRGETQYFGPGTRLLVL.

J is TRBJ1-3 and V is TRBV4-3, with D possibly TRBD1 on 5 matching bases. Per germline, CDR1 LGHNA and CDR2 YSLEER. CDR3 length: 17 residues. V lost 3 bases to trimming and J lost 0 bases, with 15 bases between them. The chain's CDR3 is CASSQGLKGGSGNTIYF. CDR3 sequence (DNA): TGCGCCAGCAGCCAGGGACTAAAAGGCGGCTCTGGAAACACCATATATTTT.

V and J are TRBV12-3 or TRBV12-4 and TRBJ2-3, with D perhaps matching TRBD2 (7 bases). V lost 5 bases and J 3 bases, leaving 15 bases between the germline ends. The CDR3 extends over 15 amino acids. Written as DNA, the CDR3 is TGTGCCAGCAGTGGGGGGGGCGATCGGACAGATACGCAGTATTTT. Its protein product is CASSGGGDRTDTQYF.

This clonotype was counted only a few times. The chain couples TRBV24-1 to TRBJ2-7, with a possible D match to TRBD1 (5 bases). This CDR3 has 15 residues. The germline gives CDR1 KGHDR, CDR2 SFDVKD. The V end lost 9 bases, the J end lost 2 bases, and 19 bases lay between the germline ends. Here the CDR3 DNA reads TGTGCCACCGAAACTCAGGGTGCCCCGACCTACGAGCAGTACTTC. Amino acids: CATETQGAPTYEQYF.

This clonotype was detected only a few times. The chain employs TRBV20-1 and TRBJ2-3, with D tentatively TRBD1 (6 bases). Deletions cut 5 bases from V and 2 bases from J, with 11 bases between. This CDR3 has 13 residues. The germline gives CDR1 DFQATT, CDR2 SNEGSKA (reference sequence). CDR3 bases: TGCAGTGCTCCCAGGGGTTCCACAGATACGCAGTATTTT. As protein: CSAPRGSTDTQYF.

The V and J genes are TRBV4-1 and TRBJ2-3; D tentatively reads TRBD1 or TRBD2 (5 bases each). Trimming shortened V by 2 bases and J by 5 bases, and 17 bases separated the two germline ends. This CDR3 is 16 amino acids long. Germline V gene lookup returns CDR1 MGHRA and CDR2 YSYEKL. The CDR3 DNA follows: TGCGCCAGCAGCCAATTGGGACCGCCGGCGGGAGATACGCAGTATTTT. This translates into CASSQLGPPAGDTQYF.